This TCR beta chain came from a study of shared clonotypes between healthy human individuals. The CDR3 sequence is 13 residues long. The J segment lost 5 bases and the V segment lost 7 bases, leaving 6 bases of the junction unmatched. The germline V gene encodes CDR1 ENHRY and CDR2 SYGVKD. TCRdb's table, derived via immunoSEQ multiplex PCR, lists solely in-frame clones and lacks some. This table holds roughly 1,500,000 clones, 95% to 99% found once. The origin of this receptor is a man aged 25-45 years in good health. V gene TRBV10-3 combines with J gene TRBJ2-7; 9 nucleotides match TRBD1. Specimen: naive CD4+ T cells sorted from blood. Stated subset: CD45RA+ positively selected. The CDR3, as DNA: TGTGCCATCACTGGACAGGGGAAAGACGAGCAGTACTTC. Amino acids: CAITGQGKDEQYF.